This entry lists 2 T cell receptor beta chains sequenced from one sample in a study of blood T cell repertoires in COVID-19. Assay used: immunoSEQ multiplex PCR; TCRdb lists only in-frame clones, some missing. Of about 100,000 clones in the sample, roughly 92% were seen once. The sequencing sample was made of peripheral blood. All receptors derive from a woman between 50 and 59 years old with COVID-19, enrolled during active disease.

The chain has TRBV19 and TRBJ1-1; TRBD1 might be the D (6 bases). There are 13 residues in the CDR3. V was trimmed by 3 bases and J by 6 bases, leaving 11 bases between them. CDR1 and CDR2 (germline): LNHDA, SQIVND (reference sequence). CDR3 region: CASSIMGASEAFF. CDR3 sequence (DNA): TGTGCCAGTAGTATTATGGGGGCCTCTGAAGCTTTCTTT. The full variable domain, in which reference TRBV19 and TRBJ1-1 provide the parts outside the CDR3, is DGGITQSPKYLFRKEGQNVTLSCEQNLNHDAMYWYRQDPGQGLRLIYYSQIVNDFQKGDIAEGYSVSREKKESFPLTVTSAQKNPTAFYLCASSIMGASEAFFGQGTRLTVV.

The V gene is TRBV19, the J gene TRBJ1-4; weak D call: TRBD1 (5 bases). Looked up from germline, CDR1 is LNHDA and CDR2 is SQIVND (reference sequence). With 9 bases removed from V and 1 base from J, the gap between germline ends came to 18 bases. This CDR3 is 16 amino acids long. This CDR3 reads CASKPGGGRTNEKLFF. The CDR3, as DNA: TGTGCCAGCAAGCCAGGCGGGGGTCGAACTAATGAAAAACTGTTTTTT.